Listed below are T cell receptor beta chains from one sample, sequenced in a study of T cell responses to AZD1222 COVID-19 vaccine. Sequencing used immunoSEQ multiplex PCR; TCRdb keeps in-frame clones, though not all of them. The data show 80,000 or so clones, more than 90% seen once. The sample consisted of peripheral blood, taken on day 0 of AZD1222 vaccination. The receptor set was obtained from an adult in good health. Each CDR3 is given without its conserved first and last residue. Fields, in order: V gene, CDR3 length, J gene, CDR3 protein.

TRBV5-4	12	TRBJ1-3	ASNPNGAGNTIY
TRBV10-3	15	TRBJ2-7	AISDSALSGRSYEQY
TRBV7-2	13	TRBJ1-1	ASSFTGGIFVEAF
TRBV7-9	12	TRBJ1-5	ASRGKGPNQPQH
TRBV5-6	11	TRBJ1-1	ASSPDIYTEAF
TRBV7-8	11	TRBJ2-5	ASSWGRGETQY
TRBV2	10	TRBJ2-2	ASSAEAGELF
TRBV27	11	TRBJ1-5	ASSLSITQPQH
TRBV5-4	13	TRBJ2-5	ASSRISGGAETQY
TRBV7-8	14	TRBJ2-2	ASSSGSGVPTGELF
TRBV9	11	TRBJ2-7	ASSVGGSDEQY
TRBV1	13	TRBJ2-2	TSSQDPAGGPELF
TRBV12-3/TRBV12-4	11	TRBJ2-7	ASSLDTAYEQY
TRBV25-1	12	TRBJ1-4	ASSSRGTHEKLF
TRBV30	17	TRBJ1-2	AWSVRRRTSGLSHYGYT
TRBV28	14	TRBJ1-1	ASSLIPDRVNTEAF
TRBV11-2	12	TRBJ1-5	ASSFPGGGQPQH
TRBV7-8	14	TRBJ2-1	ASSPRGQGVYNEQF
TRBV11-3	13	TRBJ2-2	ASSLEGVNTGELF
TRBV20-1	9	TRBJ2-7	SVESSYEQY
TRBV6-6	12	TRBJ1-1	ASSYGLLNTEAF
TRBV25-1	10	TRBJ2-3	ASSEYPDTQY
TRBV6-5	11	TRBJ1-6	ASRGNLNSPLH
TRBV6-4	13	TRBJ1-2	ASSEDPLAVYGYT
TRBV28	13	TRBJ2-7	ASSPPRRGGYEQY
TRBV19	12	TRBJ1-2	ASSTRQGLGGYT
TRBV5-1	12	TRBJ2-7	ASSLDRDSYEQY
TRBV9	11	TRBJ2-2	ASSVVSPGELF
TRBV19	13	TRBJ2-7	ASTRAGDLGYEQY
TRBV9	11	TRBJ1-4	ASSVSGGEKLF
TRBV6-5	13	TRBJ2-7	ASSYPGQGTYEQY
TRBV6-5	11	TRBJ2-1	ASSRSRVNEQF
TRBV30	11	TRBJ2-7	AWGTGNSYEQY
TRBV6-5	9	TRBJ1-1	ATDRFWEAF
TRBV11-2	13	TRBJ2-7	ASSLTAHERFEQY
TRBV3-1/TRBV3-2	9	TRBJ2-5	ASSQAETQY
TRBV7-2	13	TRBJ1-1	ASSLSTQGRTEAF
TRBV6-5	13	TRBJ2-4	ASSSLAFPGNIQY
TRBV30	9	TRBJ1-2	AWGQLYGYT
TRBV27	11	TRBJ2-7	ASSARGDYEQY
TRBV11-2	16	TRBJ1-5	ASSLDRSPGYPSQPQH
TRBV3-1/TRBV3-2	12	TRBJ1-1	ASSPSSQGTEAF
TRBV29-1	12	TRBJ2-5	SVGRSGGGETQY
TRBV28	13	TRBJ1-4	ASSPPGQGDEKLF
TRBV5-1	14	TRBJ2-7	ASSLVPGASSYEQY
TRBV28	14	TRBJ2-7	ASSKVAGDYGYEQY
TRBV12-5	9	TRBJ1-5	ASGINQPQH
TRBV5-6	15	TRBJ1-3	ASSWGTGSFSGNTIY
TRBV12-5	15	TRBJ2-2	ASGLVRSGAGTGELF
TRBV7-2	14	TRBJ1-2	ASRLFGTTPNYGYT
TRBV14	11	TRBJ2-7	ASSQVWGGEQY
TRBV28	15	TRBJ1-3	ASTEGRGPNSGNTIY
TRBV7-2	16	TRBJ2-3	ASRKGGTSGGARDTQY
TRBV21-1	14	TRBJ1-2	ASSKGPRKGEYGYT